This T cell receptor (beta chain) was documented in a study of regulatory T cells in long-lasting Graves disease. Time point: newly diagnosed GD, antithyroid drugs for less than 3 months. PBMC-derived RNA was used for the TCR library. American Thyroid Association guidelines defined how Graves' disease was diagnosed. In germline, CDR1 is SGHNT, CDR2 YENEEA. This CDR3 spans 16 amino acids. Trimming took off 4 bases at V and 6 bases at J, with 18 bases between the two ends. Sequencing libraries for TCR beta were prepared with iRepertoire HTBI primers and Arm-PCR of CDR3 regions. Each CDR3 protein gets one entry after TCRdb re-called the multiplex PCR reads with MiXCR. Here the sample spans 400,000 to 500,000 distinct CDR3 sequences, approximately 14% being singletons. Regarding this clonotype: No antigen is known for it.

Overall study results and limits: Peripheral blood was the sole material, not thyroid tissue.

These same data were also listed under a study on T cells in Graves' hyperthyroidism and ophthalmopathy.

The sample was peripheral blood mononuclear cells (PBMCs), taken at new diagnosis, from a patient treated with antithyroid drugs. The chain employs TRBV11-3 and TRBJ2-2; weak D call: TRBD1 (6 bases). The sequence was collected from a woman in her forties or fifties with Graves disease. CDR3 region: CASSSRGGFVSGELFF. The CDR3 DNA reads TGTGCCAGCAGCTCTCGAGGGGGTTTCGTCTCCGGGGAGCTGTTTTTT.